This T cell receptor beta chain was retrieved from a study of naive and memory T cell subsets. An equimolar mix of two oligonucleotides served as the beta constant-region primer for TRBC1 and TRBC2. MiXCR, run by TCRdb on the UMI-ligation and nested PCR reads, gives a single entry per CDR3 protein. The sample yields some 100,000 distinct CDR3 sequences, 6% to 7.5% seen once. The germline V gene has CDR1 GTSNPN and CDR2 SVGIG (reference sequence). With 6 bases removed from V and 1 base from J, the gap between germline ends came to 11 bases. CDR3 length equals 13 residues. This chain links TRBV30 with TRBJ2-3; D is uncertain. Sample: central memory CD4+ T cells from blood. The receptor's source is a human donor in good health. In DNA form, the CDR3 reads TGTGCCTGCCGGGTTCGAGGCACAGATACGCAGTATTTT. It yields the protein CACRVRGTDTQYF.